The clone carrying this T cell receptor (beta chain) appeared many times. The CDR3 extends over 15 amino acids. V lost 3 bases to trimming and J lost 3 bases; unmatched junction nucleotides: 5. Unique molecular identifiers were incorporated when the TCRbeta library was constructed. One entry per CDR3 protein results from TCRdb running MiXCR on the PCR reads. The data contain about 400,000 distinct CDR3 sequences, over 20% of them seen just once; the ten biggest clones take up about 3.8%. The data stem from a study of T-cell reconstitution after alpha-beta-depleted transplantation in children. The receptor was derived from a human donor who donated a stem cell graft to a child with acute myeloid leukemia. The specimen was PBMCs from the stem cell graft donor, collected from the stem cell graft. The chain couples TRBV12-3 or TRBV12-4 to TRBJ2-1, with 7 bases lining up with TRBD2. The CDR3 region has the DNA TGTGCCAGCAGTTTGTTGGGGGAGGGCTACAATGAGCAGTTCTTC. Its translation: CASSLLGEGYNEQFF.